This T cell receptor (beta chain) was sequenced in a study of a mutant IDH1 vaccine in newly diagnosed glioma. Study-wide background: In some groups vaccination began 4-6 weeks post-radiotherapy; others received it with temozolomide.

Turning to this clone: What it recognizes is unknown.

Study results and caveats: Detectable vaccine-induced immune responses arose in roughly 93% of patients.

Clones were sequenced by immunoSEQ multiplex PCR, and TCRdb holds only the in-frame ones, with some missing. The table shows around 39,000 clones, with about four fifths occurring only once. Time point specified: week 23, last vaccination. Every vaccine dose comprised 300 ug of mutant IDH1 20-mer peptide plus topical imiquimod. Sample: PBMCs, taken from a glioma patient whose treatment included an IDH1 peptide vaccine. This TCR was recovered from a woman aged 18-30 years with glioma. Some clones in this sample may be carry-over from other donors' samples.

The CDR3 loop reads CASSPLRERTDTQYF. The CDR3 DNA follows: TGTGCCAGCTCACCACTCAGGGAACGTACAGATACGCAGTATTTT. This chain links TRBV18 with TRBJ2-3; maybe TRBD1 (5 bases). The CDR3 is 15 residues long. Looked up from germline, CDR1 is KGHSH and CDR2 is LQKENI. V was pared by 1 base and J by 3 bases, with 11 bases between.